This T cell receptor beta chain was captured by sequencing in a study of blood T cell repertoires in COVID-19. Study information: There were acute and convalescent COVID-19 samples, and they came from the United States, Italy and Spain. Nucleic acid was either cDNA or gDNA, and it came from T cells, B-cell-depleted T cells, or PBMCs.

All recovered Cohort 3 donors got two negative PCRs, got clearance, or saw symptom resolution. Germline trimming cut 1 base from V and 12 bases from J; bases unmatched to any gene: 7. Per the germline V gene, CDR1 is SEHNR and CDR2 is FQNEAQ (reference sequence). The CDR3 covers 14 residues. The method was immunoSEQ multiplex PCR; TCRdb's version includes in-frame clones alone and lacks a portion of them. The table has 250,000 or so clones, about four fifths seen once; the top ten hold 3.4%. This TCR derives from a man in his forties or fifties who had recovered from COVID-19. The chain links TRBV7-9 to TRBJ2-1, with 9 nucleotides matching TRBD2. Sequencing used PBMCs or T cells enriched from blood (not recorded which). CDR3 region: CASSLVKRGELQFF. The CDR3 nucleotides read TGTGCCAGCAGCTTAGTAAAGCGGGGGGAGTTGCAGTTCTTC.